The entry below describes one T cell receptor (beta chain). Its antigen is currently unknown. CDR1 SGHRS and CDR2 YFSETQ come from the germline V gene. V gave up 0 bases and J gave up 4 bases; unmatched junction bases: 10. The CDR3 totals 17 residues. These data come from a study of radiotherapy plus CTLA-4 blockade in lung cancer. On the study more broadly: Objective responses were documented in 15% to 20% of patients, with disease control in 25% to 35%. Study findings and constraints: Radiotherapy was combined with ipilimumab, and tumor-derived TCR clones then expanded in blood.

Ipilimumab CTLA-4 blockade and focal radiation were given to patients with chemo-refractory metastatic non-small-cell lung cancer. TCRdb's table, derived via immunoSEQ multiplex PCR, lists solely in-frame clones and lacks some. Among tens of thousands of clones, approximately 70% were seen once, and the ten largest hold approximately 3.6%. The clonotype comes from a human donor with non-small cell lung cancer who had stable disease on radiotherapy plus ipilimumab. This material consisted of peripheral blood, taken from a patient treated with radiotherapy plus ipilimumab. The chain is built from TRBV5-1 and TRBJ2-5; 9 bases are shared with TRBD1. CDR3 loop: CASSLALYRGLGETQYF. Here the CDR3 DNA reads TGCGCCAGCAGCTTGGCTCTGTACAGGGGGCTCGGAGAGACCCAGTACTTC.